This T cell receptor beta chain was sequenced for a study of blood T cells in healthy people across ages. PCR was performed a second time for about 7 to 12 cycles using a sample-barcoded 5' primer and a J-beta primer mix. TCRdb re-analysed the 5' RACE reads in MiXCR, keeping a single row per CDR3 protein. Seen here are hundreds of thousands of distinct CDR3 sequences, nearly 25% observed once, and the top ten hold roughly 9.4%. Germline CDR1 is MNHNY and CDR2 is SVGAGI (reference sequence). CDR3 length: 14 residues. These sequences were also reported in another study, on T cells of mothers and their children.

The chain couples TRBV6-6 to TRBJ2-5, with D possibly being TRBD2 (6 bases). The J call may be incorrect, as the DNA end agrees better with TRBJ2-1. The TCR sequence derives from a boy between 5 and 17 years old in good health. The sequenced sample was blood. CDR3 nucleotide sequence: TGTGCCAGCACGGACGGGACTTTTCTTAATGAGCAGTTCTTC. Its protein is CASTDGTFLNEQFF.